Presented here are 14 T cell receptor beta chains from one specimen sequenced in a study of TET2 disruption in CD19-targeted CAR T cells. These receptors have no known antigen. The data were produced by immunoSEQ multiplex PCR, yet TCRdb's version contains in-frame clones alone and is incomplete. The listing records around 27,000 clones. The treatment was: autologous CTL019 cells: CD19 CAR with 4-1BB and CD3 zeta domains. The sequenced sample was CD8- CAR+ T cells sorted from cultured blood T cells, obtained for CD19 CAR T cell therapy. The sample's subset: CD8-negative CAR-positive T cells from the infusion product. These receptors were obtained from a man between 70 and 80 years old with chronic lymphocytic leukemia.

Note on this clone: Read data end 3 residues before the CDR3 end; the end is taken from the germline J gene. The chain is built from TRBV18 and TRBJ2-4; 15 bases are shared with TRBD2. CDR1 KGHSH and CDR2 LQKENI come from the germline V gene. This CDR3 comprises 18 residues. This chain's CDR3 is CASSPRTSGGGRQETQYF. CDR3 DNA (partial): TGTGCCAGCTCACCACGGACTAGCGGGGGGGGCCGACAAGAGACT.

Remarks on this clone: Read sequence stops 3 residues before the CDR3 end, and the germline J gene provides the missing end. The chain joins TRBV7-2 to TRBJ2-7; no clear D. Trimming took off 5 bases at V and 3 bases at J, with 8 bases between the two ends. Germline CDR1 is SGHTA and CDR2 is FQGNSA. The CDR3 runs to 12 residues. CDR3 loop: CASSPQNYEQYF. The CDR3 DNA, read in part, is TGTGCCAGCAGCCCACAAAACTACGAG.

Turning to this clone: The read stops 3 residues short of the end of the CDR3; the missing end is completed from the germline J gene. This chain connects TRBV28 to TRBJ1-1, with D possibly matching TRBD1 (6 bases). Between the trimmed V and J ends, which lost 5 bases and 5 bases, there was a span of 12 bases. There are 13 residues in the CDR3. CDR1 is MDHEN and CDR2 is SYDVKM in the germline V gene. CDR3 amino acids: CASSPGQGTEAFF. CDR3 bases read: TGTGCCAGCAGTCCGGGACAAGGAACTGAA.

As concerns this clone: The DNA ends 3 residues before the CDR3 does, and the rest of the CDR3 is filled in from the germline J gene. The chain is built from TRBV2 and TRBJ1-6, with 8 nucleotides matching TRBD1. Germline CDR1 SNHLY, CDR2 FYNNEI. The CDR3 totals 14 residues. Trimming took 7 bases from V and 7 from J; bases not matched to a gene: 6. CDR3: CASTGGRRNSPLHF. CDR3 bases read: TGTGCCAGCACAGGGGGCCGGCGGAATTCACCC.

With regard to this clone: With the read ending 3 residues before the CDR3 end, the germline J gene is used to fill in that end. This rearrangement joins TRBV29-1 to TRBJ1-2; 9 bases fit TRBD1. Germline CDR1 SQVTM, CDR2 ANQGSEA. This CDR3 is 14 amino acids long. V trimming: 3 bases; J trimming: 7 bases; junction bases outside the gene matches: 9. CDR3 DNA, as far as it was read: TGCAGCGTTGAGTTAATACAGGGGGCAAGTGGC. Protein product: CSVELIQGASG. The full CDR3 reads CSVELIQGASGYTF.

For this clone: The junction departs from germline at one end; a sequencing error may be responsible. The read ends 3 residues shy of where the CDR3 ends; the end is completed using the germline J gene. The rearrangement links TRBV4-2 to TRBJ2-7; D may be TRBD1 (7 bases). CDR1 is LGHNA and CDR2 is YNFKEQ in the germline V gene. CDR3 size: 15 residues. CDR3 DNA, as far as it was read: TGCGCCAGCAGCCAATCCTCACAGGGGAGGTACGAG. Amino acids: CASSQSSQGRYE. The CDR3 in full is CASSQSSQGRYEQYF.

With respect to this clone: The CDR3 goes on 3 residues after the read ends, and that part is filled in from the germline J gene. J is TRBJ2-3 and V is TRBV20-1, with TRBD2 matching over 7 bases. J was trimmed by 1 base and V by 7 bases; bases with no gene match: 8. The CDR3 spans 14 residues. Germline V lookup: CDR1 DFQATT, CDR2 SNEGSKA (reference sequence). The part of the CDR3 DNA that was read is TGCAGTGTGTCGAGTCGGGGGGGCACAGATACG. Its protein is CSVSSRGGTDT. The entire CDR3 reads CSVSSRGGTDTQYF.

For this clone: The CDR3 end lies 3 residues beyond the end of the read and is filled in from the germline J gene. V is TRBV19 and J is TRBJ2-6; possible D gene TRBD1, 5 bases. V lost 5 bases to trimming and J lost 2 bases, with 7 bases between them. CDR1 LNHDA and CDR2 SQIVND come from the germline V gene (reference sequence). The CDR3 has 14 residues. Incomplete CDR3 DNA: TGTGCCAGTAGTGCAGGGACTGGGGCCAACGTC. Its protein is CASSAGTGANV. The whole CDR3 reads CASSAGTGANVLTF.

Notes on this clone: The CDR3 end lies 3 residues beyond the end of the read and is filled in from the germline J gene. The chain carries TRBV2 and TRBJ2-3; TRBD2 agrees at 13 bases. V was clipped by 7 bases and J by 1 base; unmatched bases: 11. The length of the CDR3 is 18 residues. Looked up from germline, CDR1 is SNHLY and CDR2 is FYNNEI. Here the CDR3 reads CASNWRTSGGTGTDTQYF. The sequenced CDR3 bases are TGTGCCAGCAACTGGAGGACTAGCGGGGGTACCGGCACAGATACG.

About this clone: The read terminates 3 residues before the CDR3 end, so the remaining end is supplied by the germline J gene. The chain is built from TRBV14 and TRBJ2-5; 8 bases map to TRBD2. This CDR3 has 17 amino acids. With 0 bases clipped from V and 2 bases from J, the junction kept 8 bases outside the gene matches. The V gene's germline CDR1 is SGHDN and CDR2 FVKESK. Here the CDR3 reads CASSQDSGGGPQETQYF. The CDR3 bases that were read are TGTGCCAGCAGCCAAGATAGCGGCGGGGGGCCGCAAGAGACC.

In the case of this clone: The read gets to within 3 residues of the CDR3 end, and the germline J gene fills in the rest. The J gene is TRBJ2-1, the V gene TRBV20-1; 13 positions agree with TRBD2. Germline CDR1 and CDR2: DFQATT and SNEGSKA (reference sequence). CDR3 length equals 13 residues. Trimming removed 8 bases from V and 8 bases from J; junction bases left unmatched: 6. CDR3 DNA (partial): TGCAGTACACTAGCGGGGGGGCCCGATGAG. Protein sequence: CSTLAGGPDE. The whole CDR3 is CSTLAGGPDEQFF.

With regard to this clone: The CDR3 is cut off 3 residues early in the read; its end comes from the germline J gene. The chain is built from TRBV29-1 and TRBJ2-3, with 8 positions matching TRBD1. Per germline, CDR1 SQVTM and CDR2 ANQGSEA. This CDR3 is 13 amino acids long. Germline trimming cut 8 bases from V and 4 bases from J; bases unmatched to any gene: 8. CDR3 DNA (partial): TGCAGCCTACGTGGACAGGGTGCAGATACG. It yields the protein CSLRGQGADT. The complete CDR3 sequence is CSLRGQGADTQYF.

For this clone: The CDR3 goes on 3 residues after the read ends, and that part is filled in from the germline J gene. The chain has TRBV27 and TRBJ1-2; tentatively, D is TRBD1 (6 bases). Germline V CDR1 and CDR2: MNHEY, SMNVEV (reference sequence). The CDR3 extends over 14 amino acids. V dropped 2 bases and J dropped 7 bases, with 14 bases sitting between them. The sequenced part of the CDR3 DNA is TGTGCCAGCAGTTTAACCGGGACACGTACTGGC. Its translation is CASSLTGTRTG. The complete CDR3 sequence is CASSLTGTRTGYTF.

About this clone: At one end, the junction sequence differs from germline, possibly due to a read error. The CDR3 extends 3 residues past the end of the read, so its final part is completed from the germline J gene. Distinct nucleotide sequences in the sample also encode this CDR3. The chain is built from TRBV18 and TRBJ1-3, with D possibly being TRBD1 (5 bases). Germline loops: CDR1 KGHSH, CDR2 LQKENI. The CDR3 spans 16 residues. The CDR3 bases that were read are TGTGCCAGCTCACCATACGACAGCAGCTCTGGAAACACT. As protein: CASSPYDSSSGNT. The whole CDR3 is CASSPYDSSSGNTIYF.